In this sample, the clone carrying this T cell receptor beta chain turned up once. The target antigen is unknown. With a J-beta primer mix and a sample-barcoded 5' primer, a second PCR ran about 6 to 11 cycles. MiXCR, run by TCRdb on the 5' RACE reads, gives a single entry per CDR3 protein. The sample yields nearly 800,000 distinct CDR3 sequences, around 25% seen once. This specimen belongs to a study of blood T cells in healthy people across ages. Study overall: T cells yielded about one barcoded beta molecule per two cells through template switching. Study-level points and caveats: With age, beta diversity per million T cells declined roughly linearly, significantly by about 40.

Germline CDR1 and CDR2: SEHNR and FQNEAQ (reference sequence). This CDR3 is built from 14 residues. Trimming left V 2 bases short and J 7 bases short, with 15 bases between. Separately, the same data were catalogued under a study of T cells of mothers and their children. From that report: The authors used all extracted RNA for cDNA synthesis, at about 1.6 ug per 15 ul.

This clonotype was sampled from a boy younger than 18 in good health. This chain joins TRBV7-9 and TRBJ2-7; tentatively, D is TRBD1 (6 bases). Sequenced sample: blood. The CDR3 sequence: CASSLLGAGWEQYF. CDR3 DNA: TGTGCCAGCAGCTTACTGGGGGCTGGATGGGAGCAGTACTTC.